The 16 T cell receptor beta chains reported below all come from one sample, sequenced in a study. From the RT-PCR reads, TCRdb called clonotypes with MiXCR, one entry per CDR3 protein. The sample gives fewer than 800,000 distinct CDR3 sequences, 11% to 15% of which show up once; 3.6% is in the top ten. The sequenced sample was memory CD4+ T cells from blood. The receptors were gathered from a female donor in good health, serving as a healthy control.

The rearrangement uses TRBV15 and TRBJ1-1; the D is unclear. CDR1 is LNHNV, CDR2 YYDKDF, per germline (reference sequence). Trimming shortened V by 9 bases and J by 4 bases, and 15 bases separated the two germline ends. The CDR3 has 13 amino acids. The CDR3 nucleotides are TGTGCCACAAAAAATACAGCATCCACTGAAGCTTTCTTT. This codes for CATKNTASTEAFF.

This clonotype was found many times. This chain joins TRBV14 and TRBJ1-2; 8 positions match TRBD1. V lost 2 bases, J lost 7 bases, and 9 bases stayed unmatched. The CDR3 extends over 15 amino acids. CDR1 and CDR2 (germline): SGHDN, FVKESK. CDR3 bases: TGTGCCAGCAGCCAAACGACAGGGGTAAGGGGTGGCTACACCTTC. Residues: CASSQTTGVRGGYTF.

This clonotype was recorded a few times. The V call is TRBV7-9, the J call TRBJ2-4; 10 positions agree with TRBD2. The CDR3 extends over 15 amino acids. Germline V lookup: CDR1 SEHNR, CDR2 FQNEAQ (reference sequence). The V segment lost 2 bases and the J segment 8 bases; nucleotides outside the gene matches: 6. This CDR3 is CASSLLAGVGDIQYF. The CDR3 DNA reads as TGTGCCAGCAGCTTACTAGCGGGAGTGGGGGACATTCAGTACTTC.

The chain carries TRBV4-2 and TRBJ2-5; the match to TRBD1 covers 10 bases. V lost 1 base to trimming and J lost 2 bases; unmatched junction nucleotides: 10. The CDR3 contains 18 residues. Germline CDR1 LGHNA, CDR2 YNFKEQ. The CDR3 region is CASSQGRQGAGGQETQYF. For the CDR3, the DNA is TGTGCCAGCAGCCAAGGACGACAGGGGGCGGGAGGTCAAGAGACCCAGTACTTC.

This clonotype was found many times. The chain recombines TRBV10-3 with TRBJ2-5; TRBD2 is a possible D gene (5 bases). CDR1 is ENHRY, CDR2 SYGVKD, per germline. This CDR3 contains 12 residues. Trimming left V 3 bases short and J 5 bases short, with 7 bases between. The CDR3 bases are TGTGCCATCAGTGAACTAGGGGAGACCCAGTACTTC. Its translation: CAISELGETQYF.

This clonotype occurred many times. This CDR3 fails to terminate in the conserved phenylalanine or tryptophan, so it likely reflects a read error. The DNA is omitted, as the CDR3 cannot be located on it reliably, and the CDR3 follows TCRdb's listing. The rearrangement joins TRBV29-1 to TRBJ2-1; whether TRBD2, the table's D call, matches the DNA was not checked. The CDR3 totals 15 residues, both ends included. Germline loops: CDR1 SQVTM, CDR2 ANQGSEA. This chain's CDR3 is CSVEGGLAGFTPPHL.

This clonotype was seen ten or more times. DNA for the CDR3: TGCAGTGCTCCAAACAGGGGGTCAGATACGCAGTATTTT. Translation: CSAPNRGSDTQYF. The rearrangement uses TRBV20-1 and TRBJ2-3; TRBD1 matches at 8 bases. The germline CDR1 and CDR2 sequences are DFQATT and SNEGSKA (reference sequence). V lost 5 bases to trimming and J lost 4 bases; unmatched junction nucleotides: 5. The CDR3 runs to 13 residues.

This clonotype has at least ten counts. This sequence joins TRBV12-3 or TRBV12-4 and TRBJ1-1; D gene uncertain. This CDR3 comprises 12 residues. Between the trimmed V and J ends, which lost 6 bases and 2 bases, there was a span of 7 bases. The CDR3 loop is CASRFSNTEAFF. The DNA for the CDR3 is TGTGCCAGCAGATTCAGTAACACTGAAGCTTTCTTT.

V and J are TRBV2 and TRBJ1-2, with 9 bases fitting TRBD1. Germline V gene sequence: CDR1 SNHLY, CDR2 FYNNEI. The J segment lost 5 bases and the V segment lost 6 bases, leaving 10 bases of the junction unmatched. The CDR3 has 15 residues. Here the CDR3 reads CASSQQGASPYGYTF. The CDR3 coding sequence is TGTGCCAGCAGCCAACAGGGGGCGTCCCCATATGGCTACACCTTC.

A few counts support this clonotype. This chain links TRBV9 with TRBJ2-2; possible D gene TRBD1, 5 bases. The CDR3 loop spans 15 amino acids. Germline V gene data show CDR1 as SGDLS and CDR2 as YYNGEE. V lost 5 bases and J lost 4, with 15 bases in between. In DNA, the CDR3 is TGTGCCAGCAGACCCACACAGGTTGGCACCGGGGAGCTGTTTTTT. Translated, it gives CASRPTQVGTGELFF.

This clonotype was observed at least ten times. This chain links TRBV29-1 with TRBJ1-2; no clear D gene. This CDR3 is built from 13 residues. CDR1 is SQVTM, CDR2 ANQGSEA, per germline. Trimming took off 6 bases at V and 3 bases at J, with 14 bases between the two ends. CDR3 residues: CSVPQGSDYGYTF. The CDR3 DNA is TGCAGCGTCCCGCAAGGATCCGACTATGGCTACACCTTC.

The sample holds a few counts of this clonotype. The genes are TRBV5-4 and TRBJ1-4; the match to TRBD1 covers 9 bases. The CDR3 sequence is 14 residues long. V was pared by 9 bases and J by 8 bases, with 11 bases of the junction left unmatched. Per germline, CDR1 SGHNT and CDR2 YYREEE (reference sequence). The CDR3 sequence is CATQPDRGVEKLFF. The CDR3 DNA sequence: TGTGCCACCCAACCGGACAGGGGCGTCGAAAAACTGTTTTTT.

This clonotype came up a few times. The genes are TRBV6-2 or TRBV6-3 and TRBJ1-2; no reliable D call. The CDR3 sequence is 13 residues long. CDR1 and CDR2 (germline): MNHEY, SVGEGT. V lost 2 bases and J 4 bases, leaving 8 bases between the germline ends. CDR3 coding DNA: TGTGCCAGCAGTTACCTTCGGGGCTATGGCTACACCTTC. Its protein product is CASSYLRGYGYTF.

The rearrangement joins TRBV4-3 to TRBJ2-1, with 11 bases fitting TRBD2. The CDR3 has 18 residues. The ends lost 4 bases at V and 0 bases at J; junction bases unmatched: 8. Germline V gives CDR1 LGHNA, CDR2 YSLEER. CDR3 nucleotide sequence: TGCGCCAGCAGCCGGACTAGCGGGTTCGAAAGCTCCTACAATGAGCAGTTCTTC. It encodes CASSRTSGFESSYNEQFF.

The rearrangement links TRBV6-1 to TRBJ1-1; TRBD1 agrees at 7 bases. The CDR3 has 14 residues. Germline V lookup: CDR1 MNHNS, CDR2 SASEGT. The V segment lost 6 bases and the J segment 1 base; nucleotides outside the gene matches: 5. CDR3 coding DNA: TGTGCCAGCAGCAAACAGGGGAAGAACACTGAAGCTTTCTTT. Translating it yields CASSKQGKNTEAFF.

On this clonotype itself: A much larger clone differs from this one at a single base, so this may be a read error. The V call is TRBV5-1, the J call TRBJ2-1; TRBD2 is a possible D gene (6 bases). This CDR3 has 13 amino acids. Germline lookup yields CDR1 SGHRS and CDR2 YFSETQ. Here the CDR3 reads CVSSLEGKSQQFF. CDR3 nucleotides: TGCGTCAGCAGCTTGGAGGGCAAAAGCCAGCAGTTCTTC. The whole variable domain, remainder taken from reference TRBV5-1 and TRBJ2-1, is KAGVTQTPRYLIKTRGQQVTLSCSPISGHRSVSWYQQTPGQGLQFLFEYFSETQRNKGNFPGRFSGRQFSNSRSEMNVSTLELGDSALYLCVSSLEGKSQQFFGPGTRLTVL.